The clone carrying this T cell receptor (beta chain) was seen once. Its target is unknown. The sample belongs to a study of T cells in localized non-small cell lung cancer. Overall study findings and caveats: Heterogeneity stays possible, as sequencing covered only one tumor region. An association was observed between higher blood T cell density and longer overall survival. Maximal T cell clonality occurred in uninvolved adjacent lung, with tumor ranking below it. Of the top 100 tumor clones, median around 62 were in adjacent lung, over 25 among its top 100.

This CDR3 region has 16 residues. V dropped 5 bases and J dropped 4; count of bases not matched to a gene: 9. Germline CDR1 SGHVS, CDR2 FNYEAQ. TCRdb keeps only in-frame clones here, not all; method: immunoSEQ multiplex PCR. The sample lists 40,000 to 55,000 clones, around three quarters occurring once. The chain has TRBV7-6 and TRBJ2-1, with TRBD1 matching 9 bases. The sequencing used PBMCs, collected before any cancer treatment. The clonotype originates from a woman aged 35-75 years with stage II lung adenocarcinoma. This CDR3 is CASSLTAQGAYNEQFF. The CDR3 bases are TGTGCCAGCAGCCTCACGGCACAGGGGGCATACAATGAGCAGTTCTTC.